Given below is one T cell receptor beta chain in context. Its antigen is undetermined. This sample was taken from a study of cytomegalovirus exposure and HLA in healthy donors. The PCR used 60 Vbeta and 13 Jbeta primers. Generated by immunoSEQ multiplex PCR, the TCRdb table keeps only in-frame clones and is missing some. Counted here are 75,000 to 90,000 clones, 60% to 80% occurring once; the ten biggest clones make up 3% to 3.5%. Study-wide results and limits: Earlier analysis yielded a pattern in which most TCR beta V segments were productive about 90% or about 30% of the time.

The V and J ends lost 9 bases and 6 bases, in that order; junction bases with no gene match: 13. CDR1 is MNHNY, CDR2 SVGAGI, per germline (reference sequence). This CDR3 region has 15 residues. This sequence joins TRBV6-6 and TRBJ2-1; 8 nucleotides agree with TRBD2. Material for sequencing was PBMCs. The sequence was collected from a man in his fifties or sixties in good health and CMV-seronegative. CDR3 sequence: CASQGRAGGRNEQFF. In DNA, the CDR3 is TGTGCCAGTCAGGGTAGGGCGGGGGGCCGCAATGAGCAGTTCTTC.